This is a list of T cell receptor beta chains from one sample in a study of shared clonotypes between healthy human individuals. Clones were sequenced by immunoSEQ multiplex PCR, and TCRdb holds only the in-frame ones, with some missing. Here the sample spans 450,000 to 550,000 clones, 79% being singletons. The sequenced sample was PBMCs. The receptors derive from a woman aged 40 to 49 in good health. Some clones in this sample may be carry-over from other donors' samples. CDR3s include the opening cysteine and the closing phenylalanine or tryptophan. D genes are given only for firm matches. Not every row has a clone size; where given, it reads once, few, many or a size class.

d_call,clone_size,j_call,v_call,cdr3_nt,cdr3_aa
NA,few,TRBJ2-7,TRBV10-3,TGTGCCATCAGTGACCAAGGACTCCTCCGGGACGAGCAGTACTTC,CAISDQGLLRDEQYF
TRBD2,NA,TRBJ2-7,TRBV27,TGTGCCAGCAGTTTATCGGGGACTATCCCCTACGAGCAGTACTTC,CASSLSGTIPYEQYF
NA,few,TRBJ2-6,TRBV19,TGTGCCAGCCGCCTGGGAGGGGCCAACGTCCTGACTTTC,CASRLGGANVLTF
TRBD2,NA,TRBJ2-3,TRBV7-9,TGTGCCAGCAGCCAAGGGGCGGGAGACACAGATACGCAGTATTTT,CASSQGAGDTDTQYF
NA,NA,TRBJ2-3,TRBV6-6,TGTGCCAGCATGTATAGCTCCGGAGATACGCAGTATTTT,CASMYSSGDTQYF
NA,NA,TRBJ1-1,TRBV2,TGTGCCAGCAGTGCAAGGGCAGATGAAGCTTTCTTT,CASSARADEAFF
NA,few,TRBJ2-2,TRBV11-2,TGTGCCAGCAGCTTAGGGTCCCGCCCGCAGGCGGAGCTGTTTTTT,CASSLGSRPQAELFF
NA,NA,TRBJ2-1,TRBV4-3,TGCGCCAGCAGCCAAGATCCAGGCTACTACAATGAGCAGTTCTTC,CASSQDPGYYNEQFF
NA,few,TRBJ1-1,TRBV19,TGTGCCAGTAGTATATTAGCGGGAGCCAAGAACACTGAAGCTTTCTTT,CASSILAGAKNTEAFF
TRBD2,many,TRBJ2-5,TRBV5-4,TGTGCCAGCAGCCCGGGGACTAGCGCAAAAGAGACCCAGTACTTC,CASSPGTSAKETQYF
NA,NA,TRBJ2-6,TRBV25-1,TGTGCCAGCAGTGACTGGGGTCGGGCCAACGTCCTGACTTTC,CASSDWGRANVLTF
TRBD1,NA,TRBJ1-2,TRBV6-1,TGTGCCAGCAGTGAAGTGGGACAGGGAGGCTACACCTTC,CASSEVGQGGYTF
NA,NA,TRBJ1-5,TRBV19,TGTGCCACGACAGGCTCCCATCAGCCCCAGCATTTT,CATTGSHQPQHF
TRBD2,NA,TRBJ2-3,TRBV2,TGTGCCAGCAAACTAGCGGGAGCAGATACGCAGTATTTT,CASKLAGADTQYF
NA,NA,TRBJ1-2,TRBV27,TGTGCCAGCAGTTTATCTCACAGGGCTTATGGCTACACCTTC,CASSLSHRAYGYTF
NA,few,TRBJ1-4,TRBV2,TGTGCCAGCAGGGCCAACAGCGGCGAAAAACTGTTTTTT,CASRANSGEKLFF